One and the same sample provided the 4 T cell receptor beta chains below, sequenced in a study of cytomegalovirus exposure and HLA in healthy donors. Clones were read by immunoSEQ multiplex PCR, and TCRdb kept only the in-frame ones, dropping some. The table lists about 140,000 clones, around 90% of them singletons. Specimen: PBMCs. The receptors shown here come from a man aged 18 to 35 in good health and CMV-seropositive.

The gene calls are TRBV10-3 and TRBJ1-1; 7 bases line up with TRBD1. V trimming: 4 bases; J trimming: 8 bases; junction bases outside the gene matches: 4. This CDR3 contains 12 residues. In germline, CDR1 is ENHRY, CDR2 SYGVKD. The chain's CDR3 is CAISGATGEAFF. The DNA of the CDR3 is TGTGCCATCAGTGGGGCGACAGGGGAAGCTTTCTTT.

V and J are TRBV30 and TRBJ1-1, with D tentatively TRBD1 (6 bases). The germline V and J ends were trimmed by 8 bases and 1 base, with 11 bases remaining between them. Germline CDR1 reads GTSNPN; CDR2 reads SVGIG (reference sequence). This CDR3 contains 12 residues. The CDR3 region is CARGTPNTEAFF. DNA for the CDR3: TGTGCCCGTGGGACACCGAACACTGAAGCTTTCTTT.

The J gene is TRBJ1-1, the V gene TRBV27, with D uncertain. CDR1 and CDR2 (germline): MNHEY, SMNVEV (reference sequence). Trimming cost V 6 bases and J 7 bases, with 9 bases left between them. There are 11 residues in the CDR3. CDR3 bases: TGTGCCAGCAGCAACACCCATGAAGCTTTCTTT. Its protein is CASSNTHEAFF.

This clone was detected a few times. The chain links TRBV7-2 to TRBJ2-7, with 7 nucleotides matching TRBD2. V lost 5 bases to trimming and J lost 5 bases; unmatched junction nucleotides: 12. Per germline, CDR1 SGHTA and CDR2 FQGNSA. CDR3 size: 15 residues. Here the CDR3 reads CASSPGVGTINEQYF. CDR3 in DNA: TGTGCCAGCAGCCCCGGGGTAGGGACTATAAACGAGCAGTACTTC. Full variable domain (outside the CDR3, taken from reference TRBV7-2 and TRBJ2-7): GAGVSQSPSNKVTEKGKDVELRCDPISGHTALYWYRQSLGQGLEFLIYFQGNSAPDKSGLPSDRFSAERTGGSVSTLTIQRTQQEDSAVYLCASSPGVGTINEQYFGPGTRLTVT.